The 29 T cell receptor beta chains below come from one sample, sequenced in a study of response to subunit inactivated influenza vaccine. From the RT-PCR reads, TCRdb called clonotypes with MiXCR, one entry per CDR3 protein. The sample includes about 610,000 distinct CDR3 sequences, 14% of them seen just once. This specimen was PBMCs from blood, taken roughly 13 days after vaccination. These receptors came from a man between 45 and 60 years old who received an inactivated influenza vaccine.

This clonotype was detected ten times or more. V usage is TRBV6-1 and J usage is TRBJ1-1, with D uncertain. This CDR3 has 14 amino acids. Germline V gene lookup returns CDR1 MNHNS and CDR2 SASEGT. Trimming removed 4 bases from V and 0 bases from J, with 9 bases in between. The CDR3 here is CASSVLRMNTEAFF. CDR3 nucleotide sequence: TGTGCCAGCAGTGTTCTTAGAATGAACACTGAAGCTTTCTTT.

This chain links TRBV5-1 with TRBJ2-7, with a weak D call TRBD2 (7 bases). With 1 base removed from V and 0 bases from J, the gap between germline ends came to 17 bases. From germline, CDR1 is SGHRS and CDR2 YFSETQ. This CDR3 region has 17 residues. The CDR3 DNA reads TGCGCCAGCAGCTTGTCGTCGGGGGGCTCGAGCTCCTACGAGCAGTACTTC. Translated, it gives CASSLSSGGSSSYEQYF.

This clonotype has only a few counts. This chain joins TRBV27 and TRBJ2-7, with D maybe TRBD2 (5 bases). CDR3 length: 13 residues. Trimming removed 7 bases from V and 1 base from J, with 11 bases in between. The V gene's germline CDR1 is MNHEY and CDR2 SMNVEV (reference sequence). The CDR3, as DNA: TGTGCCAGCACCTCTCGGGGTTCCTACGAGCAGTACTTC. Amino acid sequence: CASTSRGSYEQYF.

This clonotype was counted a few times. The chain links TRBV11-1 to TRBJ2-7; D not resolved. The CDR3 covers 15 residues. Germline V gene data show CDR1 as SGHAT and CDR2 as FQDESV (reference sequence). V lost 2 bases to trimming and J lost 1 base, with 12 bases between them. The CDR3 nucleotides are TGTGCCAGCAGCTTAACGGCCGGCCTTTCCTACGAGCAGTACTTC. Amino acid sequence: CASSLTAGLSYEQYF.

This clonotype came up a few times. The rearrangement joins TRBV4-2 to TRBJ2-7; 10 positions agree with TRBD1. The ends lost 0 bases at V and 2 bases at J; junction bases unmatched: 7. Germline loops: CDR1 LGHNA, CDR2 YNFKEQ. The length of the CDR3 is 17 residues. Written as DNA, the CDR3 is TGTGCCAGCAGCCAAGACTCGGGACAGGGGTTACCCTACGAGCAGTACTTC. This gives the protein CASSQDSGQGLPYEQYF.

CDR3 DNA sequence: TGCGCCAGCAGCTGGACCTACCCGAACACTGAAGCTTTCTTT. This codes for CASSWTYPNTEAFF. This chain joins TRBV5-1 and TRBJ1-1; D call uncertain. Germline V lookup: CDR1 SGHRS, CDR2 YFSETQ. The CDR3 length is 14 residues. Between the trimmed V and J ends, which lost 3 bases and 1 base, there was a span of 10 bases. The full variable domain, with the rest looked up from reference TRBV5-1 and TRBJ1-1, is KAGVTQTPRYLIKTRGQQVTLSCSPISGHRSVSWYQQTPGQGLQFLFEYFSETQRNKGNFPGRFSGRQFSNSRSEMNVSTLELGDSALYLCASSWTYPNTEAFFGQGTRLTVV.

In its sample, this clonotype was seen once. This chain joins TRBV6-5 and TRBJ2-1; maybe TRBD2 (6 bases). The CDR3 length is 16 residues. Trimming took off 2 bases at V and 2 bases at J, with 13 bases between the two ends. Germline loops: CDR1 MNHEY, CDR2 SVGAGI. CDR3 in amino acids: CASSYDVAATYNEQFF. The CDR3 DNA sequence: TGTGCCAGCAGTTACGACGTAGCGGCGACCTACAATGAGCAGTTCTTC.

This clonotype was counted many times. The chain is built from TRBV3-1 and TRBJ1-1, with D unclear. This CDR3 spans 13 amino acids. V was clipped by 1 base and J by 1 base, with 4 bases between them. Germline V gene data show CDR1 as LGHDT and CDR2 as YNNKEL (reference sequence). The CDR3 here is CASSQAENTEAFF. The CDR3 coding sequence is TGTGCCAGCAGCCAAGCCGAGAACACTGAAGCTTTCTTT.

This clonotype came up a few times. The V call is TRBV7-9, the J call TRBJ2-7; 9 nucleotides align to TRBD1. The V segment lost 1 base and the J segment 6 bases; nucleotides outside the gene matches: 4. The CDR3 spans 14 residues. The germline gives CDR1 SEHNR, CDR2 FQNEAQ (reference sequence). The CDR3, as DNA: TGTGCCAGCAGCTTAGGGACAGGGGCAATCGAGCAGTACTTC. As protein: CASSLGTGAIEQYF.

The chain couples TRBV3-1 to TRBJ2-2; D is unresolved. This CDR3 has 13 amino acids. The germline V and J ends were trimmed by 4 bases and 8 bases, with 11 bases remaining between them. CDR1 and CDR2 from the germline V gene are LGHDT and YNNKEL (reference sequence). The CDR3 DNA is TGTGCCAGCAGCCCCCGCCTCGGAGGGGAGCTGTTTTTT. Translated: CASSPRLGGELFF.

This clonotype was recorded at least ten times. Its ends do not fully match the called genes, so a read error is possible. V gene TRBV5-1 combines with J gene TRBJ2-2, with D perhaps TRBD2 (5 bases). The CDR3 is 14 amino acids. Germline V CDR1 and CDR2: SGHRS, YFSETQ. CDR3 loop: CASSPSGNTGELFF. In nucleotides, the CDR3 is TGTGCCAGCAGCCCGAGCGGTAACACCGGGGAGCTGTTTTTT.

Many counts were recorded for this clonotype. This chain uses TRBV20-1 with TRBJ2-7; D possibly corresponds to TRBD1 (6 bases). CDR1 and CDR2 (germline): DFQATT, SNEGSKA (reference sequence). This CDR3 comprises 12 residues. V gave up 5 bases and J gave up 6 bases, with 14 bases separating them. This CDR3 is CSAFTGRREQYF. The CDR3 nucleotides are TGCAGTGCTTTCACAGGGCGGCGCGAGCAGTACTTC.

The V and J genes are TRBV7-6 and TRBJ1-6; maybe TRBD1 (5 bases). V gave up 1 base and J gave up 4 bases, with 17 bases separating them. The CDR3 has 18 residues. In germline, CDR1 is SGHVS, CDR2 FNYEAQ. The CDR3, as DNA: TGTGCCAGCAGCTTAGGGGTCAGCGTGGGGGGGTATAATTCACCCCTCCACTTT. This translates into CASSLGVSVGGYNSPLHF.

V is TRBV18 and J is TRBJ2-3, with D possibly being TRBD2 (5 bases). The V gene lost 3 bases and the J gene lost 8 bases, with 12 bases spanning the gap. The CDR3 is 13 residues long. Per germline, CDR1 KGHSH and CDR2 LQKENI. The CDR3 loop reads CASSPQPEGTQYF. DNA for the CDR3: TGTGCCAGCTCACCTCAGCCAGAGGGTACGCAGTATTTT. The entire variable domain, with the rest obtained from reference TRBV18 and TRBJ2-3, is as follows: NAGVMQNPRHLVRRRGQEARLRCSPMKGHSHVYWYRQLPEEGLKFMVYLQKENIIDESGMPKERFSAEFPKEGPSILRIQQVVRGDSAAYFCASSPQPEGTQYFGPGTRLTVL.

The chain recombines TRBV20-1 with TRBJ2-1; D is ambiguous. V lost 1 base and J 9 bases, leaving 10 bases between the germline ends. CDR1 is DFQATT and CDR2 is SNEGSKA in the germline V gene (reference sequence). This CDR3 is built from 12 residues. In DNA, the CDR3 is TGCAGTGCTAGAGTAATCGGCAGTGAGCAGTTCTTC. It encodes CSARVIGSEQFF.

The V and J genes are TRBV25-1 and TRBJ1-2; D possibly corresponds to TRBD1 (6 bases). CDR1 is MGHDK and CDR2 is SYGVNS in the germline V gene. The V end lost 6 bases, the J end lost 5 bases, and 10 bases lay between the germline ends. The length of the CDR3 is 12 residues. The CDR3 nucleotides are TGTGCCAGCAGCACAGGGAGATATGGCTACACCTTC. Translation: CASSTGRYGYTF.

This clonotype has a handful of counts. The chain joins TRBV18 to TRBJ2-7; D possibly matches TRBD1 or TRBD2 (5 bases each). Between the trimmed V and J ends, which lost 5 bases and 0 bases, there was a span of 11 bases. This CDR3 region has 14 residues. The germline V gene has CDR1 KGHSH and CDR2 LQKENI. CDR3 sequence reads: CASSVKGTSYEQYF. CDR3 in DNA: TGTGCCAGCTCAGTAAAAGGGACCTCCTACGAGCAGTACTTC. Together with reference TRBV18 and TRBJ2-7, the CDR3 gives the full variable domain: NAGVMQNPRHLVRRRGQEARLRCSPMKGHSHVYWYRQLPEEGLKFMVYLQKENIIDESGMPKERFSAEFPKEGPSILRIQQVVRGDSAAYFCASSVKGTSYEQYFGPGTRLTVT.

This clonotype has ten or more counts. The rearrangement links TRBV12-3 or TRBV12-4 to TRBJ1-5; 8 bases match TRBD1. The CDR3 totals 14 residues. The ends lost 5 bases at V and 3 bases at J; junction bases unmatched: 3. In DNA, the CDR3 is TGTGCCAGCAGTCGGACAGGGTTCAATCAGCCCCAGCATTTT. This sequence encodes CASSRTGFNQPQHF.

The chain joins TRBV30 to TRBJ2-1; perhaps TRBD1 as D (6 bases). The CDR3 extends over 16 amino acids. Trimming stripped 4 bases from V and 6 bases from J, with 22 bases between. CDR1 GTSNPN and CDR2 SVGIG come from the germline V gene (reference sequence). DNA for the CDR3: TGTGCCTGGACTGTTTCCCTTGGGGGCAATGGCAATGAGCAGTTCTTC. Protein sequence: CAWTVSLGGNGNEQFF.

The genes are TRBV11-2 and TRBJ2-7; perhaps TRBD1 as D (6 bases). V was pared by 5 bases and J by 5 bases, with 19 bases between. Germline CDR1 is SGHAT and CDR2 is FQNNGV. The CDR3 totals 15 residues. The CDR3 DNA is TGTGCCAGCAGCCTAGGGACACGGGTTTTGGACGAGCAGTACTTC. Protein sequence: CASSLGTRVLDEQYF.

This sequence joins TRBV12-3 or TRBV12-4 and TRBJ2-7, with D perhaps matching TRBD1 (5 bases). Trimming left V 3 bases short and J 1 base short, with 19 bases between. The CDR3 has 17 residues. CDR3 amino acids: CASSFLPGSSLSYEQYF. The CDR3 DNA reads as TGTGCCAGCAGTTTCCTACCAGGGTCATCCTTATCCTACGAGCAGTACTTC.

This chain links TRBV10-2 with TRBJ2-7; 11 positions agree with TRBD2. The V gene's germline CDR1 is WSHSY and CDR2 SAAADI. J lost 1 base, V lost 6 bases, and 8 bases had no gene match. The CDR3 is made up of 16 amino acids. The CDR3 sequence: CASRYTGTSGSYEQYF. The DNA for the CDR3 is TGCGCCAGCAGATACACCGGGACTAGCGGTTCCTACGAGCAGTACTTC.

CDR3 sequence: CAWSVVGTQYF. CDR3 DNA sequence: TGTGCCTGGAGTGTAGTGGGGACCCAGTACTTC. The gene calls are TRBV30 and TRBJ2-5; D gene uncertain. The CDR3 is 11 residues long. Per germline, CDR1 GTSNPN and CDR2 SVGIG (reference sequence). Trimming stripped 0 bases from V and 7 bases from J, with 6 bases between.

The CDR3 reads CAISESGKLNTEAFF. CDR3 in DNA: TGTGCCATCAGTGAGTCAGGTAAACTGAACACTGAAGCTTTCTTT. The chain employs TRBV10-3 and TRBJ1-1; D call uncertain. The length of the CDR3 is 15 residues. Trimming took 0 bases from V and 0 from J, leaving 8 bases between them. CDR1 ENHRY and CDR2 SYGVKD come from the germline V gene.

The gene calls are TRBV6-2 or TRBV6-3 and TRBJ2-5; perhaps TRBD1 as D (7 bases). CDR1 is MNHEY, CDR2 SVGEGT, per germline. The V end was cut by 0 bases, the J end by 8 bases, with 19 bases between. The CDR3 loop spans 16 amino acids. The CDR3 nucleotides are TGTGCCAGCAGTTACTCCCCTGGAGCAGGGGGGCTAACCCAGTACTTC. Amino acid sequence: CASSYSPGAGGLTQYF.

This clonotype showed up just a few times. The chain is built from TRBV20-1 and TRBJ2-7, with a tentative D call TRBD2 (6 bases). CDR1 is DFQATT and CDR2 is SNEGSKA in the germline V gene (reference sequence). The CDR3 totals 14 residues. The V and J ends lost 6 bases and 1 base respectively, with 16 bases between them. CDR3 coding DNA: TGCAGTGCGCGGTCCTTCGGGAGTTCCTACGAGCAGTACTTC. This gives the protein CSARSFGSSYEQYF.

Only one count was recorded for this clonotype. The V call is TRBV6-2 or TRBV6-3, the J call TRBJ2-1; 8 bases line up with TRBD2. J lost 3 bases, V lost 4 bases, and 5 bases had no gene match. The CDR3 sequence is 15 residues long. Germline V lookup: CDR1 MNHEY, CDR2 SVGEGT. The CDR3: CASSFEREIYNEQFF. CDR3 in DNA: TGTGCCAGCAGTTTCGAGCGGGAGATCTACAATGAGCAGTTCTTC.

This clonotype has just a few counts. This chain joins TRBV27 and TRBJ2-7; D might be TRBD2 (5 bases). The CDR3 is 16 amino acids. V was cut by 4 bases and J by 6 bases, with 22 bases left in between. Germline V gene data show CDR1 as MNHEY and CDR2 as SMNVEV (reference sequence). Written as DNA, the CDR3 is TGTGCCAGCAGTTCCTCCCCCGGACTTGCCTTTGGCGAGCAGTACTTC. Protein sequence: CASSSSPGLAFGEQYF.

The V gene is TRBV5-1, the J gene TRBJ2-4; 10 nucleotides align to TRBD1. The CDR3 loop spans 14 amino acids. Germline CDR1 reads SGHRS; CDR2 reads YFSETQ. Trimming at V came to 3 bases and at J to 8 bases, leaving 5 bases not matched to a gene. The CDR3 protein is CASSWGTGVDIQYF. In nucleotides, the CDR3 is TGCGCCAGCAGCTGGGGGACAGGGGTAGACATTCAGTACTTC.